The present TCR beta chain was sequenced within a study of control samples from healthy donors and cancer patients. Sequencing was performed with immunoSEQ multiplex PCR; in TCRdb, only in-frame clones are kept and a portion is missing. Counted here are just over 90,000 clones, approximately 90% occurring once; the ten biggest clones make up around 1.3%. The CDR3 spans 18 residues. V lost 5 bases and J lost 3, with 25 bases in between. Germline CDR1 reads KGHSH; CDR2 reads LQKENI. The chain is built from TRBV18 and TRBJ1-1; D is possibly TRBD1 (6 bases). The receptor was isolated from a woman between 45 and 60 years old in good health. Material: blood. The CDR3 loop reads CASSSILGGADMDTEAFF. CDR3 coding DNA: TGTGCCAGCTCATCTATCTTGGGGGGGGCTGATATGGACACTGAAGCTTTCTTT.